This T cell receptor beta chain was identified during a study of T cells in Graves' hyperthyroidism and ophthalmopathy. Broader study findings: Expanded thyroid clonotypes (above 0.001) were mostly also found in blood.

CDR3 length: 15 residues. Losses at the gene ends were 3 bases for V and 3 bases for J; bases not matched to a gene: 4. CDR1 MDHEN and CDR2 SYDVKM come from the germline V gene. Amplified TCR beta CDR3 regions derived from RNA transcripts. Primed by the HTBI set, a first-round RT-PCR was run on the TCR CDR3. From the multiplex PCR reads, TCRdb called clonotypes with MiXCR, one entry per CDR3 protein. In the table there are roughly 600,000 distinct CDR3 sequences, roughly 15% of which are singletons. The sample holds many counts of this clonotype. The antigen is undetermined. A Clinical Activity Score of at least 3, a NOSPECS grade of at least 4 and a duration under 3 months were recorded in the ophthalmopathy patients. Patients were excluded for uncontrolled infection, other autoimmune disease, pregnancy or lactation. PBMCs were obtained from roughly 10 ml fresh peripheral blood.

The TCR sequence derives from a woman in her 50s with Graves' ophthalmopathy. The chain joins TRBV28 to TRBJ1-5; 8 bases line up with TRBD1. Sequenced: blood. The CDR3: CASSLGQADNQPQHF. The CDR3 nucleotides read TGTGCCAGCAGTTTGGGACAGGCGGACAATCAGCCCCAGCATTTT.